This passage covers 23 T cell receptor beta chains from one sample sequenced in a study of cytomegalovirus exposure and HLA in healthy donors. 13 Jbeta primers and 60 Vbeta primers were used for the PCR. Assay: immunoSEQ multiplex PCR; the TCRdb copy retains only in-frame clones and omits some. The profile shows 150,000 to 250,000 clones, roughly 85% of them singletons. Sequenced: PBMCs. These receptors all come from a woman aged 45 to 65 in good health and CMV-seronegative.

This clone was seen a few times. This CDR3 is CASSQSGYQPQHF. Written as DNA, the CDR3 is TGTGCCAGCAGCCAATCAGGGTATCAGCCCCAGCATTTT. The J gene is TRBJ1-5, the V gene TRBV14; D possibly corresponds to TRBD1 (5 bases). Germline values: CDR1 SGHDN, CDR2 FVKESK. CDR3 size: 13 residues. V shed 2 bases and J shed 5 bases, with 7 bases lying between them.

The chain recombines TRBV28 with TRBJ1-5; D gene uncertain. The CDR3 contains 15 residues. The germline CDR1 and CDR2 sequences are MDHEN and SYDVKM. V was cut by 5 bases and J by 1 base, with 12 bases left in between. Written as DNA, the CDR3 is TGTGCCAGCAGTCCCTACTTATCGAGCAATCAGCCCCAGCATTTT. Its protein is CASSPYLSSNQPQHF.

V gene TRBV7-9 combines with J gene TRBJ2-5, with unresolved D. Germline assignment: CDR1 SEHNR and CDR2 FQNEAQ (reference sequence). The V gene lost 6 bases and the J gene lost 6 bases, with 8 bases spanning the gap. This CDR3 is 11 amino acids long. Here the CDR3 DNA reads TGTGCCAGCAGGAATGACAAGACCCAGTACTTC. It translates to CASRNDKTQYF. The full variable domain, in which reference TRBV7-9 and TRBJ2-5 provide the parts outside the CDR3, is DTGVSQNPRHKITKRGQNVTFRCDPISEHNRLYWYRQTLGQGPEFLTYFQNEAQLEKSRLLSDRFSAERPKGSFSTLEIQRTEQGDSAMYLCASRNDKTQYFGPGTRLLVL.

Details on this clone: The junction departs from the called germline gene at one end, perhaps through a read error. The CDR3 DNA reads TGTGCCAGTAGTTTAGAGAGAACGAACACCGGGGAGCTGTTTTTT. Amino acids: CASSLERTNTGELFF. The chain couples TRBV19 to TRBJ2-2; no clear D gene. This CDR3 has 15 residues. Germline V gene sequence: CDR1 LNHDA, CDR2 SQIVND (reference sequence).

J is TRBJ2-7 and V is TRBV28; 7 nucleotides match TRBD1. The length of the CDR3 is 12 residues. V lost 6 bases and J lost 3; bases outside the gene matches: 2. Germline V CDR1 and CDR2: MDHEN, SYDVKM. In nucleotides, the CDR3 is TGTGCCAGCAGCTCAGGGGGCTACGAGCAGTACTTC. Protein: CASSSGGYEQYF.

J is TRBJ1-5 and V is TRBV19; D possibly corresponds to TRBD1 (6 bases). V was cut by 7 bases and J by 0 bases, with 19 bases left in between. Germline V gives CDR1 LNHDA, CDR2 SQIVND (reference sequence). This CDR3 has 17 amino acids. The DNA of the CDR3 is TGTGCCAGTACCGGGACACCGACTCAATATAGCAATCAGCCCCAGCATTTT. Translating it yields CASTGTPTQYSNQPQHF.

The V gene is TRBV7-2, the J gene TRBJ1-2; D is ambiguous. V lost 5 bases to trimming and J lost 4 bases, with 29 bases between them. This CDR3 is built from 19 residues. Germline CDR1 reads SGHTA; CDR2 reads FQGNSA. The CDR3: CASSPDSTTRTNIPYGYTF. The CDR3 DNA reads as TGTGCCAGCAGCCCTGACTCAACGACCCGAACCAATATCCCCTATGGCTACACCTTC.

The rearrangement uses TRBV5-1 and TRBJ2-5; possibly TRBD1 for D (5 bases). CDR1 SGHRS and CDR2 YFSETQ come from the germline V gene. V gave up 3 bases and J gave up 6 bases, with 12 bases separating them. The CDR3 is 13 residues long. The DNA of the CDR3 is TGCGCCAGCAGCTCGCAGGGTCGTCAGACCCAGTACTTC. Translating gives CASSSQGRQTQYF.

About this clone itself: The junction departs from the called germline gene at one end, perhaps through a read error. The V gene is TRBV7-2, the J gene TRBJ2-1; 9 bases map to TRBD2. This CDR3 contains 15 residues. Germline V gives CDR1 SGHTA, CDR2 FQGNSA. The DNA of the CDR3 is TGTGCCAGCAGCTTTCCGAGCGGGAGGTACAGTGAGCAGTTCTTC. Translating gives CASSFPSGRYSEQFF.

This clone has only a few counts. CDR3 region: CASSLPRTSGDTGELFF. The DNA for the CDR3 is TGTGCCAGCAGCCTACCCAGGACTAGCGGGGACACCGGGGAGCTGTTTTTT. V is TRBV28 and J is TRBJ2-2; 12 nucleotides line up with TRBD2. V dropped 6 bases and J dropped 3; count of bases not matched to a gene: 8. The CDR3 runs to 17 residues. In germline, CDR1 is MDHEN, CDR2 SYDVKM. Full variable domain (remainder filled in from reference TRBV28 and TRBJ2-2): DVKVTQSSRYLVKRTGEKVFLECVQDMDHENMFWYRQDPGLGLRLIYFSYDVKMKEKGDIPEGYSVSREKKERFSLILESASTNQTSMYLCASSLPRTSGDTGELFFGEGSRLTVL.

The chain couples TRBV18 to TRBJ2-7, with 11 bases matching TRBD1. Losses at the gene ends were 2 bases for V and 4 bases for J; bases not matched to a gene: 4. CDR1 is KGHSH and CDR2 is LQKENI in the germline V gene. The length of the CDR3 is 15 residues. In DNA, the CDR3 is TGTGCCAGCTCACCAGAAGGGACAGGGGGTTACGAGCAGTACTTC. Protein: CASSPEGTGGYEQYF.

The V and J genes are TRBV5-6 and TRBJ1-4; TRBD1 agrees at 11 bases. Per germline, CDR1 SGHDT and CDR2 YYEEEE. The V gene end was trimmed by 3 bases and the J gene end by 0 bases; junction bases not matched to a gene: 4. CDR3 length equals 17 residues. The CDR3 spells CASSSWTGGTTNEKLFF. Written as DNA, the CDR3 is TGTGCCAGCAGCTCCTGGACAGGGGGCACAACTAATGAAAAACTGTTTTTT.

The chain has TRBV6-5 and TRBJ1-6; D ambiguous. Germline V gene data show CDR1 as MNHEY and CDR2 as SVGAGI. This CDR3 is built from 15 residues. The V end was cut by 0 bases, the J end by 6 bases, with 9 bases between. The CDR3: CASSYSGRLNSPLHF. CDR3 in DNA: TGTGCCAGCAGTTACTCGGGGAGGCTTAATTCACCCCTCCACTTT.

The chain uses TRBV30 and TRBJ2-7, with D tentatively TRBD1 (6 bases). The germline CDR1 and CDR2 sequences are GTSNPN and SVGIG (reference sequence). There are 12 residues in the CDR3. The V and J ends lost 1 base and 3 bases respectively, with 7 bases between them. DNA for the CDR3: TGTGCCTGGAGTGGGGGGCTCTACGAGCAGTACTTC. It specifies CAWSGGLYEQYF. Drawing the rest from reference TRBV30 and TRBJ2-7, the complete variable domain is SQTIHQWPATLVQPVGSPLSLECTVEGTSNPNLYWYRQAAGRGLQLLFYSVGIGQISSEVPQNLSASRPQDRQFILSSKKLLLSDSGFYLCAWSGGLYEQYFGPGTRLTVT.

The chain links TRBV4-3 to TRBJ2-1; 7 nucleotides align to TRBD2. Per germline, CDR1 LGHNA and CDR2 YSLEER. With V trimmed by 0 bases and J by 4 bases, 9 bases remained unmatched. This CDR3 spans 17 amino acids. The chain's CDR3 is CASSQETGAGPYNEQFF. The CDR3 nucleotides read TGCGCCAGCAGCCAAGAGACCGGAGCGGGACCATACAATGAGCAGTTCTTC.

V is TRBV2 and J is TRBJ2-7; unclear D gene. The CDR3 runs 11 residues. Germline CDR1 is SNHLY and CDR2 is FYNNEI. Trimming cost V 6 bases and J 3 bases, with 6 bases left between them. The CDR3 DNA follows: TGTGCCAGCAGCCCCTACTACGAGCAGTACTTC. Residues: CASSPYYEQYF. Drawing the rest from reference TRBV2 and TRBJ2-7, the complete variable domain is EPEVTQTPSHQVTQMGQEVILRCVPISNHLYFYWYRQILGQKVEFLVSFYNNEISEKSEIFDDQFSVERPDGSNFTLKIRSTKLEDSAMYFCASSPYYEQYFGPGTRLTVT.

This rearrangement joins TRBV11-3 to TRBJ2-5, with 8 positions matching TRBD1. Germline V gene data show CDR1 as SGHNT and CDR2 as YENEEA. CDR3 length: 15 amino acids. V gave up 2 bases and J gave up 2 bases; unmatched junction bases: 4. For the CDR3, the DNA is TGTGCCAGCAGCTTATCGACAGGGGAACAAGAGACCCAGTACTTC. Encoded protein: CASSLSTGEQETQYF.

The chain recombines TRBV7-9 with TRBJ2-2; 10 bases align to TRBD1. Germline lookup yields CDR1 SEHNR and CDR2 FQNEAQ (reference sequence). CDR3 size: 15 residues. V lost 4 bases, J lost 6 bases, and 5 bases stayed unmatched. The CDR3 loop is CASSSGTGVAGELFF. The CDR3 coding sequence is TGTGCCAGCAGCTCAGGGACAGGGGTCGCCGGGGAGCTGTTTTTT.

The chain carries TRBV28 and TRBJ1-1, with D possibly being TRBD1 (6 bases). The CDR3 has 14 amino acids. Germline CDR1 and CDR2: MDHEN and SYDVKM. Trimming took off 2 bases at V and 6 bases at J, with 13 bases between the two ends. CDR3 nucleotide sequence: TGTGCCAGCAGTTTAGGTGGGGCAGGGGCTGAAGCTTTCTTT. Its protein product is CASSLGGAGAEAFF. The full variable domain, rest sourced from reference TRBV28 and TRBJ1-1, is DVKVTQSSRYLVKRTGEKVFLECVQDMDHENMFWYRQDPGLGLRLIYFSYDVKMKEKGDIPEGYSVSREKKERFSLILESASTNQTSMYLCASSLGGAGAEAFFGQGTRLTVV.

The count of this clone is one. The chain is built from TRBV15 and TRBJ2-3; maybe TRBD1 (7 bases). This CDR3 spans 14 amino acids. CDR1 is LNHNV, CDR2 YYDKDF, per germline (reference sequence). V was cut by 6 bases and J by 3 bases, with 13 bases left in between. DNA for the CDR3: TGTGCCACCAGGACAGGGAGGAGAACAGATACGCAGTATTTT. This encodes CATRTGRRTDTQYF.

This clone showed up just a few times. The rearrangement links TRBV2 to TRBJ1-5; D is uncertain. The CDR3 totals 12 residues. Germline V gene sequence: CDR1 SNHLY, CDR2 FYNNEI. V was shortened by 6 bases and J by 11 bases, with 14 bases between the two germline ends. The CDR3 nucleotides read TGTGCCAGCAGCTACGCCACTGCCGCCCAGCATTTT. Its translation: CASSYATAAQHF.

The rearrangement uses TRBV30 and TRBJ2-5; 13 bases line up with TRBD2. Germline CDR1 GTSNPN, CDR2 SVGIG (reference sequence). V dropped 4 bases and J dropped 5; count of bases not matched to a gene: 7. The CDR3 runs to 15 residues. The CDR3 protein is CAWKTSGRATETQYF. The CDR3, as DNA: TGTGCCTGGAAAACTAGCGGGAGGGCCACCGAGACCCAGTACTTC.

This sequence joins TRBV7-8 and TRBJ2-7; TRBD1 matches at 7 bases. V trimming: 5 bases; J trimming: 1 base; junction bases outside the gene matches: 8. The germline gives CDR1 SGHVS, CDR2 FQNEAQ. This CDR3 spans 15 amino acids. The CDR3 reads CASSLIGTESYEQYF. The CDR3 DNA reads as TGTGCCAGCAGCCTTATAGGGACAGAATCCTACGAGCAGTACTTC.